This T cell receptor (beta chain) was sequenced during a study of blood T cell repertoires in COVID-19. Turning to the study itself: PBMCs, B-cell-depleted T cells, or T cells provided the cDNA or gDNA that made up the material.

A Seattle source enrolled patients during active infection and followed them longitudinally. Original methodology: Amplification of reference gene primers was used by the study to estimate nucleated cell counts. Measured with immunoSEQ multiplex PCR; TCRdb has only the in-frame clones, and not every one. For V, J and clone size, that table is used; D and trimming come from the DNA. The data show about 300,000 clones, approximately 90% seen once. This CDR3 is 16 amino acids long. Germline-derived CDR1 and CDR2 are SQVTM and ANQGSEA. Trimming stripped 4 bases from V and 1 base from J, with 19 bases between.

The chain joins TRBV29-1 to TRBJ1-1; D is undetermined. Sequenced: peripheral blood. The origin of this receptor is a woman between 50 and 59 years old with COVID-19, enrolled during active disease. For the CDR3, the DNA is TGCAGCGTTGGCGGGCCCCCCAGCACTCCGAACACTGAAGCTTTCTTT. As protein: CSVGGPPSTPNTEAFF.